These 21 T cell receptor beta chains were sequenced from one sample in a study of identical twins. A single record per CDR3 protein comes from TCRdb applying MiXCR to the 5' RACE reads. The sample consists of 300,000 to 400,000 distinct CDR3 sequences, around 9% of them appearing once. Source material: naive T cells sorted from blood. Receptors were obtained from a woman between 45 and 60 years old in good health.

This clonotype has more than one count but fewer than ten. The chain carries TRBV20-1 and TRBJ2-1, with no clear D. The CDR3 is 15 residues long. Germline CDR1 and CDR2: DFQATT and SNEGSKA (reference sequence). V was trimmed by 2 bases and J by 1 base, leaving 12 bases between them. The CDR3 DNA sequence: TGCAGTGCTAGACTTTCGTATCCTTCCTACAATGAGCAGTTCTTC. This gives the protein CSARLSYPSYNEQFF.

This clonotype has only a few counts. The V and J genes are TRBV11-2 and TRBJ2-7; D unresolved. Germline-derived CDR1 and CDR2 are SGHAT and FQNNGV. This CDR3 is 13 amino acids long. The ends were cut back, 8 bases at V and 5 bases at J, with 16 bases in the middle. CDR3 sequence: CASRVLLSDEQYF. The CDR3 DNA reads TGTGCCAGCCGCGTCCTTCTTTCCGACGAGCAGTACTTC.

The table lists this clonotype with a few counts. The rearrangement links TRBV20-1 to TRBJ1-6, with TRBD1 matching over 7 bases. Germline lookup yields CDR1 DFQATT and CDR2 SNEGSKA (reference sequence). The CDR3 consists of 14 residues. V gave up 5 bases and J gave up 7 bases; unmatched junction bases: 8. The CDR3: CSALIRDRNSPLHF. CDR3 nucleotide sequence: TGCAGTGCTCTTATCCGGGACAGAAATTCACCCCTCCACTTT.

The J gene is TRBJ2-1, the V gene TRBV29-1; D call uncertain. Germline loops: CDR1 SQVTM, CDR2 ANQGSEA. The CDR3 has 13 amino acids. Trimming removed 4 bases at V and 8 bases at J, with 15 bases between. In DNA, the CDR3 is TGCAGCGTTGTCTGGGCGGCCTCCTATGAGCAGTTCTTC. It codes for CSVVWAASYEQFF.

This clonotype has a count of ten or more. The CDR3 sequence: CSALTGTTEAFF. The DNA for the CDR3 is TGCAGTGCTTTAACAGGGACGACTGAAGCTTTCTTT. The chain uses TRBV20-1 and TRBJ1-1; D perhaps matches TRBD1 (6 bases). With 5 bases removed from V and 5 bases from J, the gap between germline ends came to 12 bases. The CDR3 runs 12 residues. CDR1 is DFQATT and CDR2 is SNEGSKA in the germline V gene (reference sequence).

As to this clonotype: A single base separates this from a much larger clone, so it may be a read error. The V and J genes are TRBV20-1 and TRBJ2-1; TRBD1 is a possible D gene (6 bases). The germline V and J ends were trimmed by 5 bases and 3 bases, with 17 bases remaining between them. Germline CDR1 and CDR2: DFQATT and SNEGSKA (reference sequence). The CDR3 consists of 15 residues. CDR3 DNA: TGCAGTGCTGCTACAGGGATAGGTGGCTACAATGAGCAGTTCTTC. Amino acids: CSAATGIGGYNEQFF.

The rearrangement joins TRBV5-1 to TRBJ2-1, with 8 bases fitting TRBD2. Germline CDR1 reads SGHRS; CDR2 reads YFSETQ. This CDR3 spans 18 amino acids. Trimming cost V 1 base and J 3 bases; bases outside gene matches: 12. As DNA, the CDR3 is TGCGCCAGCAGCTTGTTCCCGGGGGGTAGCGGGGACTACAATGAGCAGTTCTTC. Protein: CASSLFPGGSGDYNEQFF.

The rearrangement uses TRBV20-1 and TRBJ2-5; TRBD2 is a possible D gene (7 bases). CDR3 size: 15 residues. Germline CDR1 reads DFQATT; CDR2 reads SNEGSKA (reference sequence). The CDR3 protein is CSKAARRGREETQYF. The CDR3 DNA reads as TGCAGCAAGGCGGCGCGGCGGGGGCGGGAAGAGACCCAGTACTTC.

This sequence joins TRBV5-1 and TRBJ2-1; maybe TRBD2 (6 bases). With 2 bases removed from V and 8 bases from J, the gap between germline ends came to 17 bases. The germline CDR1 and CDR2 sequences are SGHRS and YFSETQ. The CDR3 is made up of 15 amino acids. CDR3 DNA: TGCGCCAGCAGCTTATATCCTGCGCGACTAGATGAGCAGTTCTTC. It encodes CASSLYPARLDEQFF.

This clonotype was picked up many times. The V and J genes are TRBV3-1 and TRBJ2-1, with 8 nucleotides matching TRBD2. The CDR3 has 16 residues. The junction had 11 bases not matched to a gene; V was cut back by 3 bases and J by 7 bases. CDR1 is LGHDT and CDR2 is YNNKEL in the germline V gene (reference sequence). The CDR3 reads CASSQGAGGRRNEQFF. In DNA, the CDR3 is TGTGCCAGCAGCCAGGGAGCGGGCGGGAGGCGTAATGAGCAGTTCTTC.

The chain links TRBV3-1 to TRBJ1-4, with no clear D. V lost 3 bases and J lost 5, with 10 bases in between. This CDR3 spans 14 amino acids. Germline CDR1 reads LGHDT; CDR2 reads YNNKEL (reference sequence). The CDR3 DNA is TGTGCCAGCAGCCAGTTCGAATGGAATGAAAAACTGTTTTTT. Its translation: CASSQFEWNEKLFF.

This clonotype was counted ten times or more. The rearrangement links TRBV6-1 to TRBJ1-1; D is perhaps TRBD1 (5 bases). The CDR3 loop spans 16 amino acids. V was clipped by 5 bases and J by 3 bases, with 19 bases between them. From germline, CDR1 is MNHNS and CDR2 SASEGT. Here the CDR3 reads CASSSPGRGWDTEAFF. The CDR3 DNA follows: TGTGCCAGCAGTTCCCCGGGGAGGGGATGGGACACTGAAGCTTTCTTT.

This clonotype has just a few counts. V and J are TRBV5-1 and TRBJ2-3; D may correspond to TRBD1 or TRBD2 (5 bases each). Germline assignment: CDR1 SGHRS and CDR2 YFSETQ. The CDR3 runs to 14 residues. V was shortened by 3 bases and J by 9 bases, with 17 bases between the two germline ends. CDR3 residues: CASSSLTLGRTQYF. The CDR3 DNA reads as TGCGCCAGCAGCTCGCTAACCTTGGGACGGACGCAGTATTTT.

A few counts support this clonotype. The chain has TRBV29-1 and TRBJ1-5, with TRBD1 identical over 8 bases. The germline gives CDR1 SQVTM, CDR2 ANQGSEA. The CDR3 sequence is 13 residues long. The ends lost 2 bases at V and 6 bases at J; junction bases unmatched: 3. The CDR3 loop reads CSVEPGGGQPQHF. CDR3 bases: TGCAGCGTTGAACCAGGGGGCGGTCAGCCCCAGCATTTT.

This clonotype was detected a few times. The rearrangement links TRBV9 to TRBJ2-2, with a possible D match to TRBD2 (6 bases). Germline V CDR1 and CDR2: SGDLS, YYNGEE. The CDR3 consists of 16 residues. Trimming shortened V by 1 base and J by 1 base, and 11 bases separated the two germline ends. The DNA of the CDR3 is TGTGCCAGCAGCGTAATGGCGGGGCGGAACACCGGGGAGCTGTTTTTT. Translated, it gives CASSVMAGRNTGELFF. The variable domain in full, with the rest retrieved from reference TRBV9 and TRBJ2-2, is DSGVTQTPKHLITATGQRVTLRCSPRSGDLSVYWYQQSLDQGLQFLIQYYNGEERAKGNILERFSAQQFPDLHSELNLSSLELGDSALYFCASSVMAGRNTGELFFGEGSRLTVL.

The chain links TRBV11-2 to TRBJ2-1; 12 bases are shared with TRBD2. V trimming: 0 bases; J trimming: 6 bases; junction bases outside the gene matches: 15. Germline CDR1 reads SGHAT; CDR2 reads FQNNGV. CDR3 size: 20 residues. The chain's CDR3 is CASSLDRVASGRARVNEQFF. The DNA of the CDR3 is TGTGCCAGCAGCTTAGATAGAGTGGCTAGCGGGAGGGCCCGGGTCAATGAGCAGTTCTTC.

The chain uses TRBV10-3 and TRBJ2-1; D is possibly TRBD2 (6 bases). This CDR3 has 14 residues. V lost 2 bases and J lost 6, with 11 bases in between. The V gene's germline CDR1 is ENHRY and CDR2 SYGVKD. The CDR3 loop reads CAISEAGRRNEQFF. The CDR3 nucleotides read TGTGCCATCAGTGAGGCGGGACGGCGCAATGAGCAGTTCTTC.

This clonotype was counted at least ten times. Written as DNA, the CDR3 is TGTGCCAGCATCCAGGACAGCAGCACAGATACGCAGTATTTT. This codes for CASIQDSSTDTQYF. This sequence joins TRBV2 and TRBJ2-3; maybe TRBD1 (6 bases). The CDR3 length is 14 residues. The germline gives CDR1 SNHLY, CDR2 FYNNEI. Trimming took off 7 bases at V and 0 bases at J, with 11 bases between the two ends.

This sequence joins TRBV12-3 or TRBV12-4 and TRBJ1-1; D might be TRBD1 (6 bases). The CDR3 length is 14 residues. The ends were cut back, 2 bases at V and 4 bases at J, with 11 bases in the middle. For the CDR3, the DNA is TGTGCCAGCAGTTTACGGGGGGCCACCACTGAAGCTTTCTTT. Protein product: CASSLRGATTEAFF.

The chain's CDR3 is CSANLGTERWEKLFF. CDR3 DNA: TGCAGTGCTAATTTGGGGACGGAAAGGTGGGAAAAACTGTTTTTT. V usage is TRBV20-1 and J usage is TRBJ1-4, with a possible D match to TRBD1 (5 bases). Germline CDR1 reads DFQATT; CDR2 reads SNEGSKA (reference sequence). The CDR3 spans 15 residues. V lost 4 bases, J lost 8 bases, and 20 bases lay in between.

This clonotype was observed a few times. V gene TRBV12-3 or TRBV12-4 combines with J gene TRBJ1-1, with D maybe TRBD1 (6 bases). V dropped 5 bases and J dropped 6 bases, with 13 bases sitting between them. CDR3 length: 13 amino acids. CDR3: CASSPRRGPEAFF. DNA of the CDR3: TGTGCCAGCAGTCCCCGCAGGGGACCTGAAGCTTTCTTT.